This T cell receptor (beta chain) was documented in a study of cytomegalovirus exposure and HLA in healthy donors. Study overall: Later analysis reported that the 120 or so validation repertoires shared the platform of the 500 to 850 first-cohort repertoires. Study findings and constraints: A list of around 150 TCR beta chains associated with cytomegalovirus was given. Whilst most TCR sequences proved rare, a subset of public TCRs occurred across many donors.

The donors were in the roughly 130-subject validation cohort, distinct from the 666-subject first cohort. This clone has more than one count but fewer than ten. Its antigen is not identified. Sequencing was performed with immunoSEQ multiplex PCR; in TCRdb, only in-frame clones are kept and a portion is missing. This table has 80,000 to 100,000 clones, around 88% appearing once. The CDR3 spans 15 residues. After removal of 3 bases from V and 4 bases from J, the junction contained 6 bases not matched to a gene. Germline V CDR1 and CDR2: SGDLS, YYNGEE. Sequenced material: PBMCs. The receptor comes from a woman under 40 in good health and CMV-seronegative. The rearrangement uses TRBV9 and TRBJ1-3; 8 bases are a match to TRBD1. CDR3 in DNA: TGTGCCAGCAGCGACGACAGGGGAGTAGGAAACACCATATATTTT. Translation gives CASSDDRGVGNTIYF.